The rows below give T cell receptor beta chains drawn from one sample of a study of pediatric ulcerative colitis. Using immunoSEQ multiplex PCR, the repertoire was profiled, and TCRdb retains in-frame clones only, with some absent. The sample contains 35,000 to 45,000 clones, 75% to 90% of which appear only once. The sample consisted of blood. These receptors all come from a girl aged 5-17 years with moderate ulcerative colitis. Both conserved end residues are trimmed from each CDR3. Size tells how often a clone was seen (once, few, many) or the class of an expanded clone, and some rows leave it out.

clone_size j_call v_call cdr3_aa
. TRBJ2-5 TRBV18 ASSPSLQTQETQY
. TRBJ1-5 TRBV6-5 ASRGTGSNQPQH
once TRBJ2-1 TRBV11-2 ASSLEPLNEQF
. TRBJ2-5 TRBV4-1 ASSPGETQY
. TRBJ2-5 TRBV27 ASSSDRVGETQY
once TRBJ2-1 TRBV6-6 ASSYYASTHNEQF
. TRBJ1-3 TRBV5-6 ASSLVGGSGNTIY
few TRBJ1-5 TRBV27 ASSLGGSNQPQH
. TRBJ1-1 TRBV7-2 ASSWGAGRITEAF
. TRBJ1-5 TRBV2 ASRPDEGQPQH
few TRBJ2-1 TRBV12-5 ASGLGTASYNEQF
. TRBJ1-6 TRBV27 ASRSLQDSPLH
. TRBJ1-2 TRBV6-1 ASSERARGGGYGYT
few TRBJ1-1 TRBV30 AWSPLQGRNTEAF
. TRBJ2-5 TRBV11-2 ASSSRMGDSKTQY
. TRBJ2-7 TRBV6-1 ASAGDRRYEQY
. TRBJ1-1 TRBV2 ASTNEWNTEAF
once TRBJ1-2 TRBV2 ASSEALRGAGYGYT
. TRBJ2-3 TRBV2 ARRGGPTDTQY
. TRBJ2-1 TRBV7-8 ASSLVVQGEQF
. TRBJ2-7 TRBV4-1 ASSHGSAGTYEQY
. TRBJ2-5 TRBV27 ASSPTGTGLETQY
. TRBJ2-1 TRBV7-2 ASSPGLGQGGNEQF
. TRBJ2-7 TRBV19 ASSIFLKTAGNSYEQY
once TRBJ2-2 TRBV5-1 ASSTRPGQINTGELF
. TRBJ1-5 TRBV5-6 ASSSLSQPQH
. TRBJ2-2 TRBV4-1 ASSQDQVTGELF
few TRBJ2-5 TRBV19 ASSLVGFQETQY
. TRBJ2-7 TRBV2 ASSTGDGSSYEQY
. TRBJ2-7 TRBV4-3 ASSPGLAYEQY
. TRBJ1-5 TRBV28 ASSLRGGTGNQPQH
once TRBJ2-1 TRBV7-2 ASSLEAGGYNEQF
. TRBJ2-1 TRBV27 ASNRLGLAYNEQF
. TRBJ2-3 TRBV7-9 ASSSATRLIDTQY
. TRBJ2-3 TRBV5-1 ASSPKTSGYTDTQY
once TRBJ2-7 TRBV4-2 ASSIYDRGPYEQY
once TRBJ2-1 TRBV10-3 ATNRGRDNEQF
. TRBJ1-5 TRBV19 ASSIDSRWNQPQH
. TRBJ2-3 TRBV9 ASSVGGGTTDTQY
. TRBJ2-1 TRBV6-5 ASSRFGAANEQF
. TRBJ2-7 TRBV9 ASSLTMGNEQY
. TRBJ2-7 TRBV28 ASSFLFSLGASGTRSSYEQY
. TRBJ1-1 TRBV18 ASSPTDRNTEAF
. TRBJ1-3 TRBV7-9 ASSPGTAGNTIY
. TRBJ2-1 TRBV4-2 ASSQGTLGFYEQF
. TRBJ2-2 TRBV4-1 ASSQDGANQGGELF
. TRBJ2-3 TRBV5-3 ARSFSGSDTQY
. TRBJ2-7 TRBV19 ASSIGFGTYEQY